This T cell receptor beta chain was profiled in a study of control samples from healthy donors and cancer patients. Measured with immunoSEQ multiplex PCR; TCRdb has only the in-frame clones, and not every one. The data contain 110,000 to 150,000 clones, approximately 94% of them seen just once; the ten biggest clones take up roughly 14%. CDR3 length equals 13 residues. Looked up from germline, CDR1 is KGHDR and CDR2 is SFDVKD. J was trimmed by 7 bases and V by 6 bases; bases with no gene match: 7. The chain joins TRBV24-1 to TRBJ1-1; 7 bases agree with TRBD1. The material sequenced was blood. This sequence originates from a man between 40 and 49 years old in good health. The CDR3 sequence: CATSRTGRGEAFF. CDR3 in DNA: TGTGCCACCAGTCGGACAGGCCGGGGTGAAGCTTTCTTT.